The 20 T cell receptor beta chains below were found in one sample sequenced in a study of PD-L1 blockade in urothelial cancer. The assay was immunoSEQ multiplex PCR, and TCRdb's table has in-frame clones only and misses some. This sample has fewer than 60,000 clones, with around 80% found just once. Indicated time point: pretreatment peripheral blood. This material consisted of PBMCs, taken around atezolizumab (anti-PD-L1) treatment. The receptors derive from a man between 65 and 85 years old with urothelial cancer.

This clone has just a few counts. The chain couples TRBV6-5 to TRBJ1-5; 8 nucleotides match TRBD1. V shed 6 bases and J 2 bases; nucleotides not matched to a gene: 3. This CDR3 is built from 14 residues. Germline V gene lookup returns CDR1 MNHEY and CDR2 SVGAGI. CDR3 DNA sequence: TGTGCCAGCAGGGCGACAGGGGGCAATCAGCCCCAGCATTTT. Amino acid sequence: CASRATGGNQPQHF.

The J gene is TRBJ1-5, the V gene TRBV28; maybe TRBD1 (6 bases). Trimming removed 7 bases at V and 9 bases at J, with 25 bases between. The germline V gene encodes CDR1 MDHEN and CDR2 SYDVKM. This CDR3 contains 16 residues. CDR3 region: CASTPPYPGASPPQHF. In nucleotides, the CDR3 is TGTGCCAGCACCCCACCCTACCCAGGGGCGAGTCCGCCCCAGCATTTT.

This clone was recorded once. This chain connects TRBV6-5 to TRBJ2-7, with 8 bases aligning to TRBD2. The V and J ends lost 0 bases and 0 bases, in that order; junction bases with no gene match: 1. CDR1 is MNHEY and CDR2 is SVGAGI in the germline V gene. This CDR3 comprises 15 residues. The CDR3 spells CASSYSSGVSYEQYF. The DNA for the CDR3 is TGTGCCAGCAGTTACTCTAGCGGGGTCTCCTACGAGCAGTACTTC.

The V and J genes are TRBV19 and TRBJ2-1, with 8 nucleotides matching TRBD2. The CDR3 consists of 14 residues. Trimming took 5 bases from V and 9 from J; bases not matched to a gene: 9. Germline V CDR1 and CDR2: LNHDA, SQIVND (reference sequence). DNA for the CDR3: TGTGCCAGTAGTCTCACCGGACTAGCAGCTGAGCAGTTCTTC. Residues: CASSLTGLAAEQFF.

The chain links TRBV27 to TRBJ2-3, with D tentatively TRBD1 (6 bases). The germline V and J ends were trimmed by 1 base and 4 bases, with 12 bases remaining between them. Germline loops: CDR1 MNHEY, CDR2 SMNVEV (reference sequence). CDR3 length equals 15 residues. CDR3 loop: CASSLLQGWSDTQYF. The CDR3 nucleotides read TGTGCCAGCAGTTTATTGCAGGGGTGGTCAGATACGCAGTATTTT.

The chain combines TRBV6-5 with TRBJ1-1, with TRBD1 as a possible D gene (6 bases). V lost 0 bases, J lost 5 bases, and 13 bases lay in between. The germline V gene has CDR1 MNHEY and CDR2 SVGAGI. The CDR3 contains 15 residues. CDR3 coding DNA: TGTGCCAGCAGTTACTCGACGGGGGGCCAAACTGAAGCTTTCTTT. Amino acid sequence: CASSYSTGGQTEAFF.

The CDR3 spells CASSLGTTGTLHF. DNA of the CDR3: TGCGCCAGCAGCTTGGGGACTACGGGAACCCTCCACTTT. This chain links TRBV5-1 with TRBJ1-6; no firm D call. The germline V gene has CDR1 SGHRS and CDR2 YFSETQ. The V end lost 0 bases, the J end lost 14 bases, and 12 bases lay between the germline ends. The CDR3 sequence is 13 residues long. Looking up the rest from reference TRBV5-1 and TRBJ1-6 gives the full variable domain: KAGVTQTPRYLIKTRGQQVTLSCSPISGHRSVSWYQQTPGQGLQFLFEYFSETQRNKGNFPGRFSGRQFSNSRSEMNVSTLELGDSALYLCASSLGTTGTLHFGNGTRLTVT.

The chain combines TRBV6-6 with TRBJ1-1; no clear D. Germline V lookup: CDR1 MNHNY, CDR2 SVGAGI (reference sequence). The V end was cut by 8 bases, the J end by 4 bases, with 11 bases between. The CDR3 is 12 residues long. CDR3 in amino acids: CASGWAGTEAFF. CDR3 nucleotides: TGTGCCAGCGGGTGGGCGGGCACTGAAGCTTTCTTT.

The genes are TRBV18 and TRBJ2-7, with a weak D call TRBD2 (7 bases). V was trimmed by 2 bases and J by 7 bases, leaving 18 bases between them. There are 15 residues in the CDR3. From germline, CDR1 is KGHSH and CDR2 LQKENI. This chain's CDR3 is CASSPRGGEITEQYF. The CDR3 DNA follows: TGTGCCAGCTCACCAAGGGGGGGGGAGATTACGGAGCAGTACTTC.

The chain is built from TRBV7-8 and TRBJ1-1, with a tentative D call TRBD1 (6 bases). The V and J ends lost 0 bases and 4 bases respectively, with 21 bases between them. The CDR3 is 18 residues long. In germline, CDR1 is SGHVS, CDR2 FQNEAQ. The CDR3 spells CASSLAFMSAGDGTEAFF. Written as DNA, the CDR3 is TGTGCCAGCAGCTTAGCGTTCATGTCAGCAGGGGATGGCACTGAAGCTTTCTTT. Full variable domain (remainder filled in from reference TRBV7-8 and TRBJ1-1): GAGVSQSPRYKVAKRGQDVALRCDPISGHVSLFWYQQALGQGPEFLTYFQNEAQLDKSGLPSDRFFAERPEGSVSTLKIQRTQQEDSAVYLCASSLAFMSAGDGTEAFFGQGTRLTVV.

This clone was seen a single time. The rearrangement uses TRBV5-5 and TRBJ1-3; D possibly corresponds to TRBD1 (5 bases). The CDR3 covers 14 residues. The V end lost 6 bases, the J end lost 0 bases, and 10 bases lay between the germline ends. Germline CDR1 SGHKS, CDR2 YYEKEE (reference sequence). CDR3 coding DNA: TGTGCCAGCACCGACAGTACCTCTGGAAACACCATATATTTT. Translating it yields CASTDSTSGNTIYF.

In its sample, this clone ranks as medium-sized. The CDR3 DNA is TGCGCCAGCAGCTTGGACGGTCAGCCCCAGCATTTT. This sequence encodes CASSLDGQPQHF. The rearrangement joins TRBV5-1 to TRBJ1-5; D remains unclear. Looked up from germline, CDR1 is SGHRS and CDR2 is YFSETQ. Trimming cost V 0 bases and J 6 bases, with 4 bases left between them. The CDR3 loop spans 12 amino acids.

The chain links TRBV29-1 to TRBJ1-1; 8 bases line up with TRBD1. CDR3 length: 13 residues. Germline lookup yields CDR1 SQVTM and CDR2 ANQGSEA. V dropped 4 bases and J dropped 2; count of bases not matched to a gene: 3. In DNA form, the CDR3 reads TGCAGCGTTGCAGGGGGCCCCAACACTGAAGCTTTCTTT. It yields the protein CSVAGGPNTEAFF.

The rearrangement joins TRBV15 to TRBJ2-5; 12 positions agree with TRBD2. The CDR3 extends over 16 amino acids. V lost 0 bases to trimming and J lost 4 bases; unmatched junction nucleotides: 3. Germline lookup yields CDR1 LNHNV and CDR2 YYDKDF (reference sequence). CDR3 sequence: CATSRDAGLAGETQYF. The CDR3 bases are TGTGCCACCAGCAGAGATGCGGGACTAGCGGGAGAGACCCAGTACTTC.

The CDR3 DNA sequence: TGTGCCAGCAGTTTGCAGGTACACACAGATACGCAGTATTTT. Translation: CASSLQVHTDTQYF. The chain has TRBV27 and TRBJ2-3; D ambiguous. The V and J ends lost 3 bases and 2 bases respectively, with 9 bases between them. Germline lookup yields CDR1 MNHEY and CDR2 SMNVEV (reference sequence). The CDR3 contains 14 residues.

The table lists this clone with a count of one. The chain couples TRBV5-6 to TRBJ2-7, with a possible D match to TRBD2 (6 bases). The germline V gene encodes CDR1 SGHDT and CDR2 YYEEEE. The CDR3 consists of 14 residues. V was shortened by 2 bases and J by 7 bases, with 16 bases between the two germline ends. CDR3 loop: CASSFGTELREQYF. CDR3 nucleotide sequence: TGTGCCAGCAGCTTCGGGACTGAACTACGGGAGCAGTACTTC.

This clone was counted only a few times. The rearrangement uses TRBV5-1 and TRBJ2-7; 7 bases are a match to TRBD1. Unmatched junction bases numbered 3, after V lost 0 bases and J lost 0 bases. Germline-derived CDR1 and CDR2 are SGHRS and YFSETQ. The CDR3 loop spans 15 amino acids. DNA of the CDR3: TGCGCCAGCAGCTTGGCCGGGGACAGCTCCTACGAGCAGTACTTC. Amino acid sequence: CASSLAGDSSYEQYF.

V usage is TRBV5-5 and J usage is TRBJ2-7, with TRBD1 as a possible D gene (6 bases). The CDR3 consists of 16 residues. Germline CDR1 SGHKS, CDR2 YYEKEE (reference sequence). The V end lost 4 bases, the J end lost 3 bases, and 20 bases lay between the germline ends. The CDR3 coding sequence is TGTGCCAGCAGCCCAGGGGCCGGGATGGGTGGCTACGAGCAGTACTTC. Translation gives CASSPGAGMGGYEQYF.

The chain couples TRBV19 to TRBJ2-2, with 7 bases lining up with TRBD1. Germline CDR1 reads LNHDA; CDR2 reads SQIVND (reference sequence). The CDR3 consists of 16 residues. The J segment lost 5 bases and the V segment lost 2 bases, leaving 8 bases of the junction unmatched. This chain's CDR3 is CASSIPNTGETGELFF. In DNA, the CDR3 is TGTGCCAGTAGTATACCTAATACAGGGGAAACCGGGGAGCTGTTTTTT.

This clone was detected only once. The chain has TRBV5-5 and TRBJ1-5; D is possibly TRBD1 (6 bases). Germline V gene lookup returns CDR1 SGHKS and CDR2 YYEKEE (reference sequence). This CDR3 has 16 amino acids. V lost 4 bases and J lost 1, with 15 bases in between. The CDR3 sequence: CASSHTGSNSNQPQHF. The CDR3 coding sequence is TGTGCCAGCAGCCACACAGGGAGTAACAGCAATCAGCCCCAGCATTTT.